These T cell receptor beta chains were read from a single sample in a study of human T cells and chemical hapten exposure. MiXCR was run by TCRdb on the RACE reads, yielding one entry per CDR3 protein. The table records roughly 100,000 distinct CDR3 sequences, 9% to 15% of them present only once. This specimen was whole blood, taken in connection with sensitization to the hapten diphenylcyclopropenone (DPC). The source is a woman aged 45-65 years with alopecia areata. Some clones in this sample may be carry-over from other donors' samples. Each CDR3 is given with its conserved first and last residue. Fields, in order: V gene, D gene, clone size, J gene, CDR3 length, CDR3 protein, CDR3 DNA. D genes are given only for firm matches. Clone sizes are given selectively: once, few, many, or a class where the clone is expanded.

TRBV9,NA,many,TRBJ1-1,14,CASSVAPGSTEAFF,TGTGCCAGCAGCGTAGCCCCAGGGAGCACTGAAGCTTTCTTT
TRBV5-1,TRBD1,few,TRBJ2-1,15,CASSLGGQIYNEQFF,TGCGCCAGCAGCTTGGGGGGACAGATCTACAATGAGCAGTTCTTC
TRBV19,NA,NA,TRBJ2-3,11,CASIQADTQYF,TGTGCCAGTATACAGGCAGATACGCAGTATTTT
TRBV12-3/TRBV12-4,NA,NA,TRBJ2-1,15,CASSPGPPAYNEQFF,TGTGCCAGCAGTCCTGGACCCCCGGCCTACAATGAGCAGTTCTTC
TRBV4-2,NA,few,TRBJ2-1,18,CASSQDPPVLRGINEQFF,TGTGCCAGCAGCCAAGACCCTCCCGTATTGAGGGGGATCAATGAGCAGTTCTTC
TRBV6-5,NA,NA,TRBJ1-6,14,CASSSRGPNSPLHF,TGTGCCAGCAGTTCACGGGGACCGAATTCACCCCTCCACTTT
TRBV10-3,TRBD2,NA,TRBJ2-2,14,CAISGGINTGELFF,TGTGCCATTAGCGGGGGGATTAACACCGGGGAGCTGTTTTTT
TRBV7-2,NA,many,TRBJ2-5,14,CASSFQGLGETQYF,TGTGCCAGCAGCTTTCAGGGGCTGGGTGAGACCCAGTACTTC
TRBV29-1,NA,few,TRBJ2-7,14,CSVVGWTTSYEQYF,TGCAGCGTTGTCGGTTGGACAACTTCCTACGAGCAGTACTTC
TRBV12-3/TRBV12-4,NA,few,TRBJ2-7,14,CASSLAAHSYEQYF,TGTGCCAGCAGCTTAGCGGCCCACTCCTACGAGCAGTACTTC
TRBV9,NA,few,TRBJ1-6,17,CASSVGLASSYNSPLHF,TGTGCCAGCAGCGTGGGATTGGCTAGCTCCTATAATTCACCCCTCCACTTT
TRBV5-5,NA,medium-sized,TRBJ1-5,16,CASSHERGDSNQPQHF,TGTGCCAGCAGTCACGAGAGGGGAGATAGCAATCAGCCCCAGCATTTT
TRBV20-1,TRBD1,few,TRBJ1-2,14,CSARNRGLNYGYTF,TGCAGTGCTCGGAACAGGGGTTTAAACTATGGCTACACCTTC
TRBV7-9,NA,NA,TRBJ2-3,13,CASSYEWQDTQYF,TGTGCCAGCAGCTATGAATGGCAAGATACGCAGTATTTT
TRBV12-3/TRBV12-4,TRBD1,few,TRBJ1-6,14,CASGPTGDNSPLHF,TGTGCCAGCGGACCGACAGGGGATAATTCACCCCTCCACTTT
TRBV5-1,NA,NA,TRBJ1-1,15,CASSLVPGRPTEAFF,TGCGCCAGCAGCTTGGTTCCAGGGAGGCCCACTGAAGCTTTCTTT
TRBV4-3,NA,NA,TRBJ2-2,18,CASSQEMRNGAYTGELFF,TGCGCCAGCAGCCAAGAGATGCGTAACGGGGCGTACACCGGGGAGCTGTTTTTT
TRBV10-2,TRBD2,few,TRBJ2-1,15,CASKRAGGPFDEQFF,TGCGCCAGCAAGAGGGCGGGAGGGCCTTTTGATGAGCAGTTCTTC
TRBV7-9,NA,NA,TRBJ1-1,13,CASSSTGWDEAFF,TGTGCCAGCAGCTCAACAGGGTGGGATGAAGCTTTCTTT
TRBV7-9,NA,few,TRBJ1-5,15,CASSPGTLINQPQHF,TGTGCCAGCAGCCCGGGGACATTGATAAATCAGCCCCAGCATTTT
TRBV5-4,NA,many,TRBJ2-7,12,CASSGGDSEQYF,TGTGCCAGCAGCGGGGGGGACAGCGAGCAGTACTTC
TRBV7-9,NA,many,TRBJ1-6,13,CASSLEGLSPLHF,TGTGCCAGCAGCTTAGAGGGCCTCTCACCCCTCCACTTT
TRBV20-1,NA,few,TRBJ1-6,16,CSARDLETSHNSPLHF,TGCAGTGCTAGAGATCTGGAGACAAGCCATAATTCACCCCTCCACTTT
TRBV2,TRBD2,NA,TRBJ2-1,17,CASKNIPLAGGYNEQFF,TGTGCCAGCAAAAACATCCCCCTAGCGGGAGGGTACAATGAGCAGTTCTTC
TRBV29-1,TRBD2,few,TRBJ2-1,14,CSAVRDYSYNEQFF,TGCAGCGCCGTCCGGGACTACTCCTACAATGAGCAGTTCTTC
TRBV19,TRBD1,few,TRBJ2-2,15,CASSVTGVNTGELFF,TGTGCCAGTAGTGTCACAGGGGTGAACACCGGGGAGCTGTTTTTT